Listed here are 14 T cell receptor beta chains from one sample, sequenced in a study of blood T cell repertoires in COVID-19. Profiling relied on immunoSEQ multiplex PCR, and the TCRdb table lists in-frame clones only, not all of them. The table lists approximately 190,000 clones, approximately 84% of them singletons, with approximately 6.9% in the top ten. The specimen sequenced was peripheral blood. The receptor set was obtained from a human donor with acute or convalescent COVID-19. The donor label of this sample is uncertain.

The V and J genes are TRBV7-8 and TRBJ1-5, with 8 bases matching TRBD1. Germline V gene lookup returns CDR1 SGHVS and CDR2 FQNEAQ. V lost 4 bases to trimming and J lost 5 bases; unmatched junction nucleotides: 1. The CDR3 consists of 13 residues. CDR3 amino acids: CASSSGGHQPQHF. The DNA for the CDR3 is TGTGCCAGCAGCTCAGGGGGCCATCAGCCCCAGCATTTT.

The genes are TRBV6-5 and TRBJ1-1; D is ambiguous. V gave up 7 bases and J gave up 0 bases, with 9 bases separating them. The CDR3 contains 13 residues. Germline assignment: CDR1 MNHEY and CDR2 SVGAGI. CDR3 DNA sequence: TGTGCCAGCACAGTCAGGTTGAACACTGAAGCTTTCTTT. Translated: CASTVRLNTEAFF.

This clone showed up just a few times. The CDR3 nucleotides read TGTGCCAGCAGCTCCTCGGGACTAGCGGCCCGGGAGACCCAGTACTTC. Translating gives CASSSSGLAARETQYF. The rearrangement joins TRBV11-1 to TRBJ2-5, with TRBD2 matching 11 bases. With V trimmed by 4 bases and J by 5 bases, 9 bases remained unmatched. This CDR3 is 16 amino acids long. In germline, CDR1 is SGHAT, CDR2 FQDESV (reference sequence).

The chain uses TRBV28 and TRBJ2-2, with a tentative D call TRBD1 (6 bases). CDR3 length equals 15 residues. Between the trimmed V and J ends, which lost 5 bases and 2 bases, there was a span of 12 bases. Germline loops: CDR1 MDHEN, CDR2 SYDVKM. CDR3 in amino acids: CASSPGTINTGELFF. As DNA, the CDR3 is TGTGCCAGCAGTCCCGGGACAATAAACACCGGGGAGCTGTTTTTT.

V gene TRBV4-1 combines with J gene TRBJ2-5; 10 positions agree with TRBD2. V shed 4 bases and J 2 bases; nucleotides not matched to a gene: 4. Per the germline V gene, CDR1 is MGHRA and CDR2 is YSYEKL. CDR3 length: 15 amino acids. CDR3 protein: CASSLGTSEQETQYF. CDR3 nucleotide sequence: TGCGCCAGCAGCCTGGGGACTAGCGAACAAGAGACCCAGTACTTC.

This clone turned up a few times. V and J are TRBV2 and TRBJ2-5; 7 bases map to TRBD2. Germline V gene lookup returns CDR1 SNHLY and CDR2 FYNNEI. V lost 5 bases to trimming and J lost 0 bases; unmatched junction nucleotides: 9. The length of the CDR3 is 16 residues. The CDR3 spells CASSPGAGTYQETQYF. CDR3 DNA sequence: TGTGCCAGCAGTCCAGGAGCGGGGACGTACCAAGAGACCCAGTACTTC.

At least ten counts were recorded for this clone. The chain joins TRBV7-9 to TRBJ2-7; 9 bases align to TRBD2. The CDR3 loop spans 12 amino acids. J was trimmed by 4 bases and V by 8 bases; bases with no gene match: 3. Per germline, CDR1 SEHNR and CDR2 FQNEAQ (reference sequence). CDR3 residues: CASELAGYEQYF. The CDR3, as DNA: TGTGCCAGCGAGCTAGCGGGATACGAGCAGTACTTC.

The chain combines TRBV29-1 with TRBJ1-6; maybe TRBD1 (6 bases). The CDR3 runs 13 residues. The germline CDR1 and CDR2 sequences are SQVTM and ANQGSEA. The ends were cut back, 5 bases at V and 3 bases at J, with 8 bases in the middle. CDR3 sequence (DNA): TGCAGCGTTTTGACAGGCTATAATTCACCCCTCCACTTT. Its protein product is CSVLTGYNSPLHF.

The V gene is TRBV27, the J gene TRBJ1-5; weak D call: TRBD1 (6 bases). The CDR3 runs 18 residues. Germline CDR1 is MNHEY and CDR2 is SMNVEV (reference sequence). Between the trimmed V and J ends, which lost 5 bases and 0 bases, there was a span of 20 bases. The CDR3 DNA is TGTGCCAGCAGTCCCAAGGACAGCCGGAGATCTAGCAATCAGCCCCAGCATTTT. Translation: CASSPKDSRRSSNQPQHF.

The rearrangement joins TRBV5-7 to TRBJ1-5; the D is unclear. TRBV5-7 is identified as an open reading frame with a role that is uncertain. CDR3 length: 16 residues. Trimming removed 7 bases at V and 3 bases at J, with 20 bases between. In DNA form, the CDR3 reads TGTGCCAGCCCTCCCGTTCGGGGAGCTAACAATCAGCCCCAGCATTTT. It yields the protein CASPPVRGANNQPQHF.

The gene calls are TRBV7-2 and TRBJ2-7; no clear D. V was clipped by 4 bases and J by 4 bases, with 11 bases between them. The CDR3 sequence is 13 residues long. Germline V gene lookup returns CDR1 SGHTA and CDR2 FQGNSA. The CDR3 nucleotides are TGTGCCAGCAGCTCCGCACTTGGTTACGAGCAGTACTTC. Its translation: CASSSALGYEQYF. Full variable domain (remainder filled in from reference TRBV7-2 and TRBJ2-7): GAGVSQSPSNKVTEKGKDVELRCDPISGHTALYWYRQSLGQGLEFLIYFQGNSAPDKSGLPSDRFSAERTGGSVSTLTIQRTQQEDSAVYLCASSSALGYEQYFGPGTRLTVT.

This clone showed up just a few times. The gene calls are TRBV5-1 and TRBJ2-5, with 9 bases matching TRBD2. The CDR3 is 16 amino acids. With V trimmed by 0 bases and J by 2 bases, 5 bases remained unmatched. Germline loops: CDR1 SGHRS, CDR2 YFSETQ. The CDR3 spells CASSLALAGAQETQYF. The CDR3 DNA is TGCGCCAGCAGCTTGGCCTTAGCGGGAGCACAAGAGACCCAGTACTTC.

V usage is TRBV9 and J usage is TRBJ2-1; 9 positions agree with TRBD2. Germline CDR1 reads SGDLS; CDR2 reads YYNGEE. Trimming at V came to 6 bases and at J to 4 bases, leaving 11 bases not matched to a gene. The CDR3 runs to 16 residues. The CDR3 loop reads CASTPRGTSSYNEQFF. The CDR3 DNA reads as TGTGCCAGCACCCCCCGCGGGACTAGCAGTTACAATGAGCAGTTCTTC. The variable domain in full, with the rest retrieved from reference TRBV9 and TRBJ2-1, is DSGVTQTPKHLITATGQRVTLRCSPRSGDLSVYWYQQSLDQGLQFLIQYYNGEERAKGNILERFSAQQFPDLHSELNLSSLELGDSALYFCASTPRGTSSYNEQFFGPGTRLTVL.

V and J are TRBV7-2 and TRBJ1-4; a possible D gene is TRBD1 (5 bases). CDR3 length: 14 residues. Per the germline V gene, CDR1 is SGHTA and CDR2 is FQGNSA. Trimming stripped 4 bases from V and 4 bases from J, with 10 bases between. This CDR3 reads CASSSDRDNEKLFF. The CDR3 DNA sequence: TGTGCCAGCAGCTCCGACAGAGATAATGAAAAACTGTTTTTT. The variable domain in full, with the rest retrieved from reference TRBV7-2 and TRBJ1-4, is GAGVSQSPSNKVTEKGKDVELRCDPISGHTALYWYRQSLGQGLEFLIYFQGNSAPDKSGLPSDRFSAERTGGSVSTLTIQRTQQEDSAVYLCASSSDRDNEKLFFGSGTQLSVL.